This entry lists 28 T cell receptor beta chains sequenced from one sample in a study of regulatory T cells in long-lasting Graves disease. The time point was: persistent/refractory GD, antithyroid drugs over 5 years with positive TRAb. Isolated PBMC RNA provided the starting material for the TCR library. Researchers made TCR beta libraries by using iRepertoire HTBI primers and running Arm-PCR on CDR3 regions. MiXCR was run by TCRdb on the multiplex PCR reads, yielding one entry per CDR3 protein. This sample has some 280,000 distinct CDR3 sequences, with 22% found just once. The specimen comprised peripheral blood mononuclear cells (PBMCs), sampled when the disease was refractory, from a patient treated with antithyroid drugs. These receptors all come from a female donor with Graves disease.

This clonotype appeared once. J is TRBJ2-3 and V is TRBV20-1; 8 positions match TRBD2. Trimming removed 4 bases from V and 2 bases from J; junction bases left unmatched: 8. The CDR3 length is 15 residues. The germline V gene encodes CDR1 DFQATT and CDR2 SNEGSKA (reference sequence). The CDR3 region is CSATQAGDPTDTQYF. The CDR3 nucleotides read TGCAGTGCTACCCAAGCGGGAGACCCCACAGATACGCAGTATTTT.

This clonotype showed up many times. The chain employs TRBV28 and TRBJ1-2; D gene uncertain. Trimming removed 3 bases from V and 5 bases from J, with 7 bases in between. Germline lookup yields CDR1 MDHEN and CDR2 SYDVKM. The CDR3 runs to 12 residues. CDR3: CASSFDGYGYTF. As DNA, the CDR3 is TGTGCCAGCAGTTTCGACGGGTATGGCTACACCTTC.

On this clonotype itself: A junction end diverges from the germline sequence, so it may reflect a read error. The gene calls are TRBV20-1 and TRBJ2-1, with D uncertain. Germline CDR1 is DFQATT and CDR2 is SNEGSKA (reference sequence). The CDR3 is 15 residues long. CDR3 DNA: TGCAGTGCTAGAGATCGGCCGCTTGCAGCTAGTGAGCAGTCCTTC. As protein: CSARDRPLAASEQSF.

The genes are TRBV6-2 or TRBV6-3 and TRBJ2-2; D is uncertain. CDR3 length: 12 residues. Looked up from germline, CDR1 is MNHEY and CDR2 is SVGEGT. V lost 1 base, J lost 8 bases, and 5 bases lay in between. The chain's CDR3 is CASSYLLGELFF. The CDR3 coding sequence is TGTGCCAGCAGTTACTTGTTAGGGGAGCTGTTTTTT.

This clonotype was seen more than once but under ten times. The chain employs TRBV5-1 and TRBJ2-7; 7 positions match TRBD2. J was trimmed by 4 bases and V by 4 bases; bases with no gene match: 8. CDR1 is SGHRS and CDR2 is YFSETQ in the germline V gene. The CDR3 runs 14 residues. The CDR3 DNA follows: TGCGCCAGCAGCCCCGGACTAGGTAATTACGAGCAGTACTTC. Encoded protein: CASSPGLGNYEQYF.

This clonotype was seen at least ten times. The genes are TRBV18 and TRBJ2-5; TRBD1 is a possible D gene (6 bases). V was shortened by 3 bases and J by 2 bases, with 10 bases between the two germline ends. The CDR3 has 14 amino acids. The germline V gene has CDR1 KGHSH and CDR2 LQKENI. CDR3 nucleotide sequence: TGTGCCAGCTCACCCCTGGACAGTCAAGAGACCCAGTACTTC. Amino acids: CASSPLDSQETQYF.

This clonotype has a count of ten or more. V usage is TRBV28 and J usage is TRBJ1-2; D uncertain. Germline assignment: CDR1 MDHEN and CDR2 SYDVKM. Trimming cost V 2 bases and J 3 bases, with 10 bases left between them. The CDR3 covers 14 residues. The CDR3 nucleotides are TGTGCCAGCAGTTTAAGGCAGGATCACTATGGCTACACCTTC. This translates into CASSLRQDHYGYTF.

The chain employs TRBV3-1 and TRBJ1-6; D is possibly TRBD1 (5 bases). Trimming shortened V by 4 bases and J by 13 bases, and 20 bases separated the two germline ends. Germline V gives CDR1 LGHDT, CDR2 YNNKEL (reference sequence). CDR3 length: 15 amino acids. The DNA for the CDR3 is TGTGCCAGCAGCCCCGGCCAGGGAAGTATTCGTCCCCTCCACTTT. This codes for CASSPGQGSIRPLHF. The variable domain in full, with the rest retrieved from reference TRBV3-1 and TRBJ1-6, is DTAVSQTPKYLVTQMGNDKSIKCEQNLGHDTMYWYKQDSKKFLKIMFSYNNKELIINETVPNRFSPKSPDKAHLNLHINSLELGDSAVYFCASSPGQGSIRPLHFGNGTRLTVT.

This clonotype turned up a few times. The chain couples TRBV2 to TRBJ2-6; no reliable D call. Trimming cost V 9 bases and J 1 base, with 7 bases left between them. The CDR3 consists of 13 residues. The V gene's germline CDR1 is SNHLY and CDR2 FYNNEI. CDR3 bases: TGTGCCAGTACCCAATCTGGGGCCAACGTCCTGACTTTC. It translates to CASTQSGANVLTF.

This clonotype was counted between two and nine times. The rearrangement uses TRBV7-9 and TRBJ2-2, with D perhaps TRBD1 (5 bases). The CDR3 is made up of 17 amino acids. V dropped 3 bases and J dropped 0 bases, with 14 bases sitting between them. Germline CDR1 SEHNR, CDR2 FQNEAQ (reference sequence). CDR3 nucleotides: TGTGCCAGCAGCTTGGGATGGGGCGCCTCGAACACCGGGGAGCTGTTTTTT. As protein: CASSLGWGASNTGELFF.

This clonotype appeared many times. This chain uses TRBV2 with TRBJ2-5; no clear D gene. The CDR3 is 14 residues long. Germline-derived CDR1 and CDR2 are SNHLY and FYNNEI. Trimming took 5 bases from V and 5 from J, leaving 15 bases between them. CDR3 loop: CASSTQKGTETQYF. The DNA for the CDR3 is TGTGCCAGCAGTACCCAGAAGGGCACCGAGACCCAGTACTTC. The complete variable domain, with remaining parts taken from reference TRBV2 and TRBJ2-5, reads EPEVTQTPSHQVTQMGQEVILRCVPISNHLYFYWYRQILGQKVEFLVSFYNNEISEKSEIFDDQFSVERPDGSNFTLKIRSTKLEDSAMYFCASSTQKGTETQYFGPGTRLLVL.

The chain carries TRBV7-9 and TRBJ1-5, with TRBD1 matching over 12 bases. Germline V lookup: CDR1 SEHNR, CDR2 FQNEAQ (reference sequence). This CDR3 spans 15 amino acids. V dropped 4 bases and J dropped 6; count of bases not matched to a gene: 4. The CDR3 nucleotides are TGTGCCAGCAGCTCACCGGGACAGGGGGCTCAGCCCCAGCATTTT. Its translation is CASSSPGQGAQPQHF.

The chain recombines TRBV20-1 with TRBJ2-1, with 7 bases matching TRBD1. CDR3 length: 14 amino acids. Germline-derived CDR1 and CDR2 are DFQATT and SNEGSKA (reference sequence). Unmatched junction bases numbered 7, after V lost 6 bases and J lost 2 bases. CDR3: CSAPGQSTYNEQFF. The CDR3, as DNA: TGCAGTGCCCCGGGACAGTCAACCTACAATGAGCAGTTCTTC.

The chain links TRBV7-2 to TRBJ2-7, with D possibly being TRBD2 (5 bases). Trimming left V 3 bases short and J 0 bases short, with 9 bases between. Germline CDR1 reads SGHTA; CDR2 reads FQGNSA. The CDR3 covers 14 residues. DNA of the CDR3: TGTGCCAGCAGCTTGGTAGCGTTCTCCTACGAGCAGTACTTC. Translation: CASSLVAFSYEQYF.

In its sample, this clonotype was seen a few times. The chain employs TRBV11-3 and TRBJ2-3, with TRBD2 matching over 14 bases. Germline assignment: CDR1 SGHNT and CDR2 YENEEA. This CDR3 is 16 amino acids long. V dropped 5 bases and J dropped 5; count of bases not matched to a gene: 6. The CDR3 is CASSGGTSGSIDTQYF. The CDR3 nucleotides read TGTGCCAGCAGCGGCGGGACTAGCGGGAGTATAGATACGCAGTATTTT.

This clonotype was counted many times. The J gene is TRBJ1-4, the V gene TRBV28; tentative D call: TRBD1 (6 bases). Germline V gene data show CDR1 as MDHEN and CDR2 as SYDVKM. This CDR3 is built from 15 residues. V dropped 6 bases and J dropped 1 base, with 12 bases sitting between them. CDR3 protein: CASSRGLGTNEKLFF. The CDR3 nucleotides read TGTGCCAGCAGCAGGGGATTGGGAACTAATGAAAAACTGTTTTTT.

The chain links TRBV25-1 to TRBJ1-2; 7 bases are a match to TRBD1. V gave up 3 bases and J gave up 4 bases; unmatched junction bases: 8. The CDR3 runs to 15 residues. CDR1 and CDR2 (germline): MGHDK, SYGVNS. The CDR3 region has the DNA TGTGCCAGCAGTGACGGAGGGACAGAACTCTATGGCTACACCTTC. Translated: CASSDGGTELYGYTF.

A few counts support this clonotype. The rearrangement joins TRBV20-1 to TRBJ1-6, with TRBD1 identical over 9 bases. V shed 5 bases and J 9 bases; nucleotides not matched to a gene: 8. The CDR3 is made up of 14 amino acids. Germline CDR1 DFQATT, CDR2 SNEGSKA (reference sequence). CDR3 region: CSAGTGRPASPLHF. The CDR3 nucleotides read TGCAGTGCTGGGACAGGGCGGCCAGCTTCACCCCTCCACTTT.

This clonotype was seen ten or more times. This sequence joins TRBV28 and TRBJ1-5; TRBD1 matches at 8 bases. This CDR3 has 18 amino acids. Trimming cost V 3 bases and J 0 bases; bases outside gene matches: 10. Germline V gene sequence: CDR1 MDHEN, CDR2 SYDVKM. This chain's CDR3 is CASSFDRGWDYSNQPQHF. The CDR3 DNA reads TGTGCCAGCAGTTTCGACAGGGGTTGGGATTATAGCAATCAGCCCCAGCATTTT.

This clonotype appeared many times. This chain uses TRBV7-2 with TRBJ2-5; D may match TRBD1 or TRBD2 (5 bases each). The CDR3 runs 16 residues. Trimming shortened V by 1 base and J by 4 bases, and 16 bases separated the two germline ends. CDR1 SGHTA and CDR2 FQGNSA come from the germline V gene. Here the CDR3 DNA reads TGTGCCAGCAGCTTAGTAGAAGGGACCCCTCGAGAGACCCAGTACTTC. Translated, it gives CASSLVEGTPRETQYF.

This clonotype was seen repeatedly, ten times or more. The gene calls are TRBV7-2 and TRBJ2-4; D gene ambiguous. The CDR3 loop spans 14 amino acids. Trimming took off 5 bases at V and 7 bases at J, with 15 bases between the two ends. Per germline, CDR1 SGHTA and CDR2 FQGNSA. CDR3 DNA sequence: TGTGCCAGCAGCCCAGTCGGCCTTCGGAACATTCAGTACTTC. Translating it yields CASSPVGLRNIQYF.

The sample holds a few counts of this clonotype. This chain connects TRBV28 to TRBJ1-4; D is uncertain. CDR1 and CDR2 (germline): MDHEN, SYDVKM. The CDR3 is 14 amino acids. Trimming removed 3 bases at V and 3 bases at J, with 8 bases between. As DNA, the CDR3 is TGTGCCAGCAGTTTCTTATGGGCTAATGAAAAACTGTTTTTT. This encodes CASSFLWANEKLFF.

The chain joins TRBV11-2 to TRBJ2-2; D unresolved. This CDR3 has 16 amino acids. Trimming pared 6 bases from V and 0 bases from J, leaving 14 bases between. Germline V gives CDR1 SGHAT, CDR2 FQNNGV. The CDR3 is CASRYQAPTNTGELFF. The CDR3 DNA sequence: TGTGCCAGCAGATACCAGGCCCCAACGAACACCGGGGAGCTGTTTTTT. Full variable domain (missing parts from reference TRBV11-2 and TRBJ2-2): EAGVAQSPRYKIIEKRQSVAFWCNPISGHATLYWYQQILGQGPKLLIQFQNNGVVDDSQLPKDRFSAERLKGVDSTLKIQPAKLEDSAVYLCASRYQAPTNTGELFFGEGSRLTVL.

The V gene is TRBV9, the J gene TRBJ1-1, with D possibly being TRBD1 (6 bases). Germline V lookup: CDR1 SGDLS, CDR2 YYNGEE. Trimming took 1 base from V and 0 from J, leaving 13 bases between them. This CDR3 is 16 amino acids long. The CDR3 here is CASSVFTGPVNTEAFF. The CDR3 DNA is TGTGCCAGCAGCGTATTCACAGGGCCGGTGAACACTGAAGCTTTCTTT. Full variable domain (rest looked up from reference TRBV9 and TRBJ1-1): DSGVTQTPKHLITATGQRVTLRCSPRSGDLSVYWYQQSLDQGLQFLIQYYNGEERAKGNILERFSAQQFPDLHSELNLSSLELGDSALYFCASSVFTGPVNTEAFFGQGTRLTVV.

This clonotype has a count of ten or more. The chain recombines TRBV20-1 with TRBJ1-5; 9 bases are a match to TRBD1. The CDR3 loop spans 15 amino acids. Germline CDR1 DFQATT, CDR2 SNEGSKA (reference sequence). Losses at the gene ends were 1 base for V and 6 bases for J; bases not matched to a gene: 7. As DNA, the CDR3 is TGCAGTGCTAGAGCCAGGACAGGGGCCGTTCAGCCCCAGCATTTT. Amino acid sequence: CSARARTGAVQPQHF.

This clonotype was seen a handful of times. The CDR3 region is CASSQGGGEGETQYF. The CDR3 coding sequence is TGCGCCAGCAGCCAAGGTGGAGGTGAAGGTGAGACCCAGTACTTC. The chain combines TRBV4-1 with TRBJ2-5; D might be TRBD2 (5 bases). With 1 base removed from V and 5 bases from J, the gap between germline ends came to 14 bases. The germline gives CDR1 MGHRA, CDR2 YSYEKL. The CDR3 extends over 15 amino acids.

About this clonotype: The junction departs from germline at one end; a sequencing error may be responsible. V gene TRBV6-1 combines with J gene TRBJ2-5, with D perhaps TRBD2 (5 bases). Germline V gene sequence: CDR1 MNHNS, CDR2 SASEGT. The CDR3 is 15 amino acids. The CDR3 nucleotides are TGTGCCAGCAGTCGCCTCAGCGGCCCCCAAGAGGCCCAGTACTTC. This translates into CASSRLSGPQEAQYF.

A remark on this clonotype: This may come from a read error, since a much larger clone is one base off. The chain is built from TRBV28 and TRBJ1-6; possible D gene TRBD1, 5 bases. The V gene's germline CDR1 is MDHEN and CDR2 SYDVKM. With 3 bases removed from V and 9 bases from J, the gap between germline ends came to 21 bases. The CDR3 has 17 amino acids. CDR3 coding DNA: TGTGCCAGCAGTTTGGGGCCCCCGGTAGCGAGTGGTTCACCCCTCCACTTT. Protein sequence: CASSLGPPVASGSPLHF.